This T cell receptor (beta chain) was captured in a study of cytotoxic CD8 clonotypes in ibrutinib-treated CLL (dated by TCRdb to the early 2020s). Regarding the study in general: The cohort was composed of under 12 relapsed/refractory and 15 treatment-naive patients; IGHV unmutated status was identified in some 17 patients. Patients were still on ibrutinib when every remission and progressive disease sample was collected. Longitudinal samples were available for 26 of the 86 trial participants. Responses were partial in roughly 24 patients and complete in 2; after median around 72 months follow-up, around 15 stayed in remission and roughly twelve progressed. Response samples were obtained after a median of roughly 13 months of treatment, with a range of about 6 to 36 months. Cryopreserved peripheral blood mononuclear cells were collected at three points: before therapy, at response, and at either sustained remission or disease progression. An average of about 250,000 productive templates and 80,000 to 100,000 productive rearrangements was obtained per sample. General study outcomes and caveats: Baseline clonality was found to be higher than that of age-matched healthy donors and was strongly correlated with circulating CD8+ T-cell counts. Public clonotypes were rare and either shrank or stayed stable during treatment, and the rise in clonality at ibrutinib response reflected expansion of private clonotypes. An increase in clonality was observed at ibrutinib response, with clonality remaining stable during sustained remission and falling back toward baseline at progression. Lymph node repertoires were not examined, and the timing of sampling was not matched between patients in sustained remission and those whose disease progressed.

The goal of deep resolution MiSeq sequencing was a depth between 1 in 1 million and 1 in 200,000 T cells, and coverage averaged 10x per clonotype. The immunoSEQ hsTCRB Kit was used to generate the TCR beta libraries. The authors' analysis ran thus. Data were analyzed with ImmunoSEQ Data Assistant and ImmunoSEQ Analyzer, with V, D and J genes assigned per IMGT definitions. Clonality, which ranges from 0 to 1, was calculated by subtracting the normalized Shannon entropy of productive rearrangement frequencies from one. Only overrepresented clonotypes making up at least 0.05% of the repertoire of each patient were included in the public clonotype analysis. About a dozen age-matched healthy donor repertoires from immuneACCESS served as clonality controls. This immuneACCESS table, as held by TCRdb, lists in-frame sequences with V and J called but not all clones. Of the missing ones, under half trace to an unresolved V gene in checked studies; the others have no known cause. V and J calls plus clone size are reproduced from that table; the DNA served to infer D and trimming. The sample records just under 70,000 clones, around 68% of which are singletons. The ten largest clonotypes hold approximately 6.2% of the sample.

Measured from the cysteine to the phenylalanine, the CDR3 is 14 residues long. The entry retains the CDR3 DNA only, 42 bases that are in frame from base 1. CDR1 SGHRS and CDR2 YFSETQ are derived from the germline V gene. V is pared back by 4 bases and J by 2 bases, with 12 bases lying between the germline termini. The time point label here, explained by the study, means: approximately eleven months on ibrutinib. Roughly 1.9 micrograms of genomic DNA were extracted from cryopreserved PBMCs for TCR beta library preparation. Longitudinal blood samples from CLL patients receiving ibrutinib monotherapy were subjected to high-throughput TCR beta sequencing. The patients took part in an open-label, single-center phase 2 trial of ibrutinib monotherapy. On this clone itself: Its specific antigen is unknown. The sample holds no much larger clone one base away, and base qualities are not on file.

Recombination linked TRBV5-1 to TRBJ1-2, and perhaps TRBD1 as D gene, on 5 matching bases. The source material was PBMCs, sampled after 12 months of ibrutinib treatment. The receptor was isolated from a human donor with chronic lymphocytic leukemia. The DNA reads as follows: TGCGCCAGCAGCCCCGATGGGGGGAACTATGGCTACACCTTC. Its protein reads: CASSPDGGNYGYTF.